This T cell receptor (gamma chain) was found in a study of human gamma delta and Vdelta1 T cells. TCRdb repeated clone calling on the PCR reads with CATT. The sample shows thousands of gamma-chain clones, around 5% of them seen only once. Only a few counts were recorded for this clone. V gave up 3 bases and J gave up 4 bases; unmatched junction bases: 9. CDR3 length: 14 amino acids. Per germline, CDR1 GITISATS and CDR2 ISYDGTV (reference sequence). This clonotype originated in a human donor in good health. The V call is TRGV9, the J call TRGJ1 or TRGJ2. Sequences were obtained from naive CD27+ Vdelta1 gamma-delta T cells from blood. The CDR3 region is CALWEWTGYYKKLF. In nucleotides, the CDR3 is TGTGCCTTGTGGGAGTGGACGGGGTATTATAAGAAACTCTTT.